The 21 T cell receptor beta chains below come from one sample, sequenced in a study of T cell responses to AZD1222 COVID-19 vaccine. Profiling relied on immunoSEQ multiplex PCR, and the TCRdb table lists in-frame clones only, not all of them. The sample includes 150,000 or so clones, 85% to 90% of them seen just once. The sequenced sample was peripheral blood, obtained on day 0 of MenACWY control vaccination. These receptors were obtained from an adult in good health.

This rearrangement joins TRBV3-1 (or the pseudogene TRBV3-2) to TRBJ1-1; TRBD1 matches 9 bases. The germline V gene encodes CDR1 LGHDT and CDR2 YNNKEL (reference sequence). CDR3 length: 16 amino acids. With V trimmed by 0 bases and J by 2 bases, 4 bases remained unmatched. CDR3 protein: CASSQDTGGINTEAFF. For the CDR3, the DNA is TGTGCCAGCAGCCAAGATACAGGGGGCATCAACACTGAAGCTTTCTTT.

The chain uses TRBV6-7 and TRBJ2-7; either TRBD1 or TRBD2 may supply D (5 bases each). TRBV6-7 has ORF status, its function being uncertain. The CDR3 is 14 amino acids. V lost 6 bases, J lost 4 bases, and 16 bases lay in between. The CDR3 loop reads CASRGTPHVYEQYV. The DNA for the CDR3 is TGTGCCAGCAGGGGGACCCCGCATGTATACGAGCAGTACGTC.

The CDR3 sequence is CASPILERGVNTGELFF. CDR3 in DNA: TGTGCCAGTCCAATATTGGAGCGGGGGGTAAACACCGGGGAGCTGTTTTTT. The chain joins TRBV11-3 to TRBJ2-2; 9 bases are shared with TRBD2. Per germline, CDR1 SGHNT and CDR2 YENEEA. The junction had 13 bases not matched to a gene; V was cut back by 9 bases and J by 2 bases. The CDR3 spans 17 residues.

Written as DNA, the CDR3 is TGTGCCAGCAGTAATACCGGGACAGGAGATTACGAGCAGTACTTC. This sequence encodes CASSNTGTGDYEQYF. The chain has TRBV6-5 and TRBJ2-7; 8 bases agree with TRBD1. Germline V gives CDR1 MNHEY, CDR2 SVGAGI. This CDR3 spans 15 amino acids. The trim removed 5 bases at V and 4 bases at J, leaving 10 bases unmatched.

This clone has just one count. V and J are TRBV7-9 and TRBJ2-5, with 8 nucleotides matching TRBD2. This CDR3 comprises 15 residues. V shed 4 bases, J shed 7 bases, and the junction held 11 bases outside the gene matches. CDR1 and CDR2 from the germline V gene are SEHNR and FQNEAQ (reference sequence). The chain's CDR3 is CASSSEGGGTPTQYF. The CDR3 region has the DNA TGTGCCAGCAGCTCAGAGGGCGGGGGGACACCGACCCAGTACTTC.

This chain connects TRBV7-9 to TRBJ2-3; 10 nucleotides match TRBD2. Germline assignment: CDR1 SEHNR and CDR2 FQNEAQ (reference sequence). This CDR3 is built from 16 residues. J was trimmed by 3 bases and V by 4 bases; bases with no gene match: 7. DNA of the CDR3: TGTGCCAGCAGCTCCCAAGCGGGGGGGCCAACAGATACGCAGTATTTT. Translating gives CASSSQAGGPTDTQYF.

For the CDR3, the DNA is TGTGCCAGCTCACCGCATCCTTCCGGAGAGACCCAGTACTTC. Its translation: CASSPHPSGETQYF. The V gene is TRBV18, the J gene TRBJ2-5; D uncertain. Germline loops: CDR1 KGHSH, CDR2 LQKENI. CDR3 length equals 14 residues. The V and J ends lost 3 bases and 4 bases respectively, with 12 bases between them.

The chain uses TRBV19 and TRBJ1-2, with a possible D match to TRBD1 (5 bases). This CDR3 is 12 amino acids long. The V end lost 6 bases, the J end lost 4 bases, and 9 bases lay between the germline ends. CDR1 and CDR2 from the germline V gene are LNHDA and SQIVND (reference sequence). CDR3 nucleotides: TGTGCCAGTAGGGGGGGAGGCTATGGCTACACCTTC. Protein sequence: CASRGGGYGYTF. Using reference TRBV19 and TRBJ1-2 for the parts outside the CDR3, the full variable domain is DGGITQSPKYLFRKEGQNVTLSCEQNLNHDAMYWYRQDPGQGLRLIYYSQIVNDFQKGDIAEGYSVSREKKESFPLTVTSAQKNPTAFYLCASRGGGYGYTFGSGTRLTVV.

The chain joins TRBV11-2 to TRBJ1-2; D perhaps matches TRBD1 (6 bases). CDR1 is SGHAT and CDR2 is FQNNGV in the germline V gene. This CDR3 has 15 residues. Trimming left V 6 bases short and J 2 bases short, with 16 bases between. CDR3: CASSRPGDLNYGYTF. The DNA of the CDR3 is TGTGCCAGCAGTCGACCAGGGGACCTCAACTATGGCTACACCTTC.

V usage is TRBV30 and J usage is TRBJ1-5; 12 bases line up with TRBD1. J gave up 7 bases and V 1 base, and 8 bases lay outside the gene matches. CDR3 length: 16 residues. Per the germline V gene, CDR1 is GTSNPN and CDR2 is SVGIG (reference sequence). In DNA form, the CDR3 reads TGTGCCTGGAGTGACGGGACAGGGGGCTTTGGGCAGCCCCAGCATTTT. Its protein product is CAWSDGTGGFGQPQHF.

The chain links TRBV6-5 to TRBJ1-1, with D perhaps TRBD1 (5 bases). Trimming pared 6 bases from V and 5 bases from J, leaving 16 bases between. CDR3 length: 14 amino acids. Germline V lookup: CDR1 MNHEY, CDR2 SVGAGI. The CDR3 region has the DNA TGTGCCAGCAGCTCGGCCGGGACGATGACTGAAGCTTTCTTT. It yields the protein CASSSAGTMTEAFF.

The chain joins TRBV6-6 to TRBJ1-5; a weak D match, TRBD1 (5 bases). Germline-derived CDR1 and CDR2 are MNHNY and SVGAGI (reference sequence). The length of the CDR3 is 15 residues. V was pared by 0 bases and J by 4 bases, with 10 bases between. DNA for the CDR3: TGTGCCAGCAGTTACTCGACAGCTCTTAATCAGCCCCAGCATTTT. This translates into CASSYSTALNQPQHF.

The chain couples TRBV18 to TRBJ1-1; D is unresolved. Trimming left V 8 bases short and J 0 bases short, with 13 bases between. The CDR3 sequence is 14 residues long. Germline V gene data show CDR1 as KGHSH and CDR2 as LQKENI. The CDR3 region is CASITGRVNTEAFF. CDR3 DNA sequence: TGTGCCAGCATAACTGGACGGGTGAACACTGAAGCTTTCTTT.

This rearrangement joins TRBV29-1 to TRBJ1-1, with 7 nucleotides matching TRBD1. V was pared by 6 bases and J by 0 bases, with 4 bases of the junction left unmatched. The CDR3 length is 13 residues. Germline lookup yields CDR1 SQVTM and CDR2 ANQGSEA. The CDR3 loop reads CSVRTGMNTEAFF. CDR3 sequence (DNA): TGCAGCGTGCGGACAGGAATGAACACTGAAGCTTTCTTT.

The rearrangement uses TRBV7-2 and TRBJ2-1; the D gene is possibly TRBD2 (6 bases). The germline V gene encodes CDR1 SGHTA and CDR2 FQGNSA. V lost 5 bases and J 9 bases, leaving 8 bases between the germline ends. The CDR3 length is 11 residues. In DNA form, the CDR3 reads TGTGCCAGCAGCCGCGGGGTTGAGCAGTTCTTC. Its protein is CASSRGVEQFF.

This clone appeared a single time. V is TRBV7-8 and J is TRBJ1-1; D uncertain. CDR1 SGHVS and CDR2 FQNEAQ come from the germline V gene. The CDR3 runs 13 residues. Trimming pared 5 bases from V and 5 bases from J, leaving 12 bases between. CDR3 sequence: CASSPLGDTEAFF. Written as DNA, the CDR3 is TGTGCCAGCAGCCCCCTCGGGGATACTGAAGCTTTCTTT.

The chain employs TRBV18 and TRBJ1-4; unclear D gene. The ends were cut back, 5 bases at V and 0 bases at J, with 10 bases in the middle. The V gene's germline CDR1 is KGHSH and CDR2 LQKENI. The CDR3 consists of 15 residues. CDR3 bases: TGTGCCAGCTCAAATACGGGAGCAACTAATGAAAAACTGTTTTTT. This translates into CASSNTGATNEKLFF.

The CDR3 loop is CASSLGGQGADEAFF. CDR3 coding DNA: TGCGCCAGCAGCTTGGGGGGACAGGGAGCTGATGAAGCTTTCTTT. The chain employs TRBV5-1 and TRBJ1-1, with 9 bases that match TRBD1. The CDR3 sequence is 15 residues long. The V gene end was trimmed by 0 bases and the J gene end by 7 bases; junction bases not matched to a gene: 7. Germline lookup yields CDR1 SGHRS and CDR2 YFSETQ. The full variable domain, with the rest looked up from reference TRBV5-1 and TRBJ1-1, is KAGVTQTPRYLIKTRGQQVTLSCSPISGHRSVSWYQQTPGQGLQFLFEYFSETQRNKGNFPGRFSGRQFSNSRSEMNVSTLELGDSALYLCASSLGGQGADEAFFGQGTRLTVV.

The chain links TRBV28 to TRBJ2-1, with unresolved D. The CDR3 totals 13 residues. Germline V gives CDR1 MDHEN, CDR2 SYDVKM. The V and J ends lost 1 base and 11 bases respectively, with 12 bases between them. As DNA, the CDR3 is TGTGCCAGCAGTTTATACCCGGGTATTCAGCAGTTCTTC. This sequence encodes CASSLYPGIQQFF.

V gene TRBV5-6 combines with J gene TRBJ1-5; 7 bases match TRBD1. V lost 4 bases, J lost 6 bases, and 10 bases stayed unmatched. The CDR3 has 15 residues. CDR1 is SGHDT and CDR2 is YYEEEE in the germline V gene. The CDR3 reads CASSLRQGVGQPQHF. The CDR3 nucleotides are TGTGCCAGCAGCCTAAGACAGGGAGTTGGTCAGCCCCAGCATTTT.

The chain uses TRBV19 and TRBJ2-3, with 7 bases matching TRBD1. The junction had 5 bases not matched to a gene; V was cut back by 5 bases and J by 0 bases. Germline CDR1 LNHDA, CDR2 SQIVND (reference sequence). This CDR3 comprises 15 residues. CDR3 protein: CASSPTGQSTDTQYF. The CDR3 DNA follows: TGTGCCAGTAGTCCGACGGGACAGAGCACAGATACGCAGTATTTT.